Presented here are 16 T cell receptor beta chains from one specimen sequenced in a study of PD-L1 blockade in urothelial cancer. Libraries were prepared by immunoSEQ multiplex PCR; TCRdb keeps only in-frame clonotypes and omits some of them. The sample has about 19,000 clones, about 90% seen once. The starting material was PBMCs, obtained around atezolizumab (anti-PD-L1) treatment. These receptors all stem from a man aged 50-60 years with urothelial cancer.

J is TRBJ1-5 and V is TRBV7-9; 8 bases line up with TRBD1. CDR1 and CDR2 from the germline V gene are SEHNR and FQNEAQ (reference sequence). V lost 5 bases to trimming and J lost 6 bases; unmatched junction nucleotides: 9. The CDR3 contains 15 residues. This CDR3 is CASSPSGQVGQPQHF. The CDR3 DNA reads TGTGCCAGCAGCCCGTCGGGACAGGTCGGTCAGCCCCAGCATTTT.

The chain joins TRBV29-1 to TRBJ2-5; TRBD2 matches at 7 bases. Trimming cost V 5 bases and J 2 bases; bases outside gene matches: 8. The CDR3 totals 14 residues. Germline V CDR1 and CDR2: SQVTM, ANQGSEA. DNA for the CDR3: TGCAGCGTTCGGGCGGGGGTTAATCAAGAGACCCAGTACTTC. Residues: CSVRAGVNQETQYF.

CDR3 region: CASSQDAAGTPYEQYF. CDR3 coding DNA: TGCGCCAGCAGCCAAGATGCAGCCGGGACACCCTACGAGCAGTACTTC. J is TRBJ2-7 and V is TRBV4-1, with D possibly being TRBD1 (6 bases). The CDR3 has 16 residues. Deletions cut 0 bases from V and 2 bases from J, with 14 bases between. Germline V CDR1 and CDR2: MGHRA, YSYEKL.

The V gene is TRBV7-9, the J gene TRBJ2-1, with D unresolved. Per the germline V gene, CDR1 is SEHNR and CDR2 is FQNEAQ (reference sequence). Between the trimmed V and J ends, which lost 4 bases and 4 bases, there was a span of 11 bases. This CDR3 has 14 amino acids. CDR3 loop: CASSSRVVYNEQFF. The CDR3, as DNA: TGTGCCAGCAGCTCCCGAGTTGTATACAATGAGCAGTTCTTC.

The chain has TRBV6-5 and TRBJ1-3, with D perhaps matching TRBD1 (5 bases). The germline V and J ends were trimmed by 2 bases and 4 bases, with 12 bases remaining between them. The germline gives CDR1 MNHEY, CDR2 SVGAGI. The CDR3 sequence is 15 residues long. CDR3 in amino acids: CASSYGRAGGNTIYF. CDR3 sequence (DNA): TGTGCCAGCAGTTACGGCAGGGCGGGGGGAAACACCATATATTTT.

CDR3 sequence reads: CASSFWTSGVVETQYF. The CDR3, as DNA: TGTGCCAGCAGCTTTTGGACTAGCGGGGTAGTAGAGACCCAGTACTTC. This chain joins TRBV7-2 and TRBJ2-5; 12 bases line up with TRBD2. V lost 3 bases, J lost 4 bases, and 6 bases stayed unmatched. The CDR3 contains 16 residues. In germline, CDR1 is SGHTA, CDR2 FQGNSA.

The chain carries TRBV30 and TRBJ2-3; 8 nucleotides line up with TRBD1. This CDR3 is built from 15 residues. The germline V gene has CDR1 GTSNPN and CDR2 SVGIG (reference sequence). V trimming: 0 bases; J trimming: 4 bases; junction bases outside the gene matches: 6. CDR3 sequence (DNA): TGTGCCTGGAGTGTGGCAGGGGGCATTGCAGATACGCAGTATTTT. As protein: CAWSVAGGIADTQYF.

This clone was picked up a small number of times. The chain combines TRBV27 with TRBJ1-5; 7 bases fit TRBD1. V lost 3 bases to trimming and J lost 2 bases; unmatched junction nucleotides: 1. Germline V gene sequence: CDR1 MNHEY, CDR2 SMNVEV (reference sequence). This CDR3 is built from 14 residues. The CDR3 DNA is TGTGCCAGCAGTTTCGGGACAGGCAATCAGCCCCAGCATTTT. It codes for CASSFGTGNQPQHF.

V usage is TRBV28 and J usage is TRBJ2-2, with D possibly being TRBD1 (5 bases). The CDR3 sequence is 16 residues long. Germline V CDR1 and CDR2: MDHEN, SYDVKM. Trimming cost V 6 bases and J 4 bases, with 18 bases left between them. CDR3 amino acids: CASRKLIQGGTGELFF. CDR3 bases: TGTGCCAGCAGGAAACTGATCCAGGGCGGCACCGGGGAGCTGTTTTTT.

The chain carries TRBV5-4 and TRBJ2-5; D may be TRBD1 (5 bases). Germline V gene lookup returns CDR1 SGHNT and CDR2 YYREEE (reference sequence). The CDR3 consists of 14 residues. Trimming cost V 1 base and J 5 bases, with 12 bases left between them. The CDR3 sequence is CASSLSGWYETQYF. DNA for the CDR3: TGTGCCAGCAGCTTGTCAGGGTGGTACGAGACCCAGTACTTC.

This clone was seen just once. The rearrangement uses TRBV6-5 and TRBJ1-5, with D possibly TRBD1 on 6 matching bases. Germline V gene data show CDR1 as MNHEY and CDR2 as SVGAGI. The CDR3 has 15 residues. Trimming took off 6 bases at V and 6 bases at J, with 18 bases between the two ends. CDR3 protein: CASSPRQVMRQPQHF. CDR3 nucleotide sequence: TGTGCCAGCAGCCCGCGACAGGTAATGCGTCAGCCCCAGCATTTT.

The CDR3 spells CASSIDAVGGAHPSGANVLTF. CDR3 nucleotide sequence: TGTGCCAGTAGTATAGACGCCGTGGGGGGGGCTCACCCCTCTGGGGCCAACGTCCTGACTTTC. V usage is TRBV19 and J usage is TRBJ2-6, with D perhaps TRBD2 (7 bases). This CDR3 region has 21 residues. With 0 bases removed from V and 0 bases from J, the gap between germline ends came to 21 bases. Germline CDR1 and CDR2: LNHDA and SQIVND (reference sequence).

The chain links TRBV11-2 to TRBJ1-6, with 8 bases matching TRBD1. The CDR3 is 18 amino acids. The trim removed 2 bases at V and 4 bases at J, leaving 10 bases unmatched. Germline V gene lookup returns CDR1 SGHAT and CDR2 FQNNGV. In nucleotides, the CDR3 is TGTGCCAGCAGCTTATTAGGGCTACAGGGGGATTATAATTCACCCCTCCACTTT. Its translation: CASSLLGLQGDYNSPLHF.

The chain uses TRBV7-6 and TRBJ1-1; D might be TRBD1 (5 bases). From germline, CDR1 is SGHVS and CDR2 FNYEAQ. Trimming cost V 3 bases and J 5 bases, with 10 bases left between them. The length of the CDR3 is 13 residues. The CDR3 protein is CASSFREGTEAFF. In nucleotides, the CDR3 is TGTGCCAGCAGCTTCAGGGAAGGGACTGAAGCTTTCTTT.

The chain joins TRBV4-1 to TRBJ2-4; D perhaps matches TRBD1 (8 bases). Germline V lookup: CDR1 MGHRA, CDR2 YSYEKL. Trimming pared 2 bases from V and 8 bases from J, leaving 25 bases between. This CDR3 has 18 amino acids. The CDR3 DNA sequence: TGCGCCAGCAGCCAACAAACCGGACAGGGCTCGGCGGGGGACATTCAGTACTTC. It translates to CASSQQTGQGSAGDIQYF.

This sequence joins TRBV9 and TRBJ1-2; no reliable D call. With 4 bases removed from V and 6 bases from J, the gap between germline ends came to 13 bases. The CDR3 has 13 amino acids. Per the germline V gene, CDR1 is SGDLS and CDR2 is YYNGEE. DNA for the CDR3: TGTGCCAGCAGCTTGAGCGGGGAGCATGGCTACACCTTC. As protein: CASSLSGEHGYTF.